Below, 7 T cell receptor beta chains from the same sample are listed, as sequenced in a study of identical twins. Via MiXCR, TCRdb re-called the 5' RACE reads, giving one row per CDR3 protein. The sample lists fewer than 900,000 distinct CDR3 sequences; about 20% were seen once. The sample was also linked to a second study, of T cells expressing NK-cell markers.

The sample comprised PBMCs. The receptors come from a woman younger than 35 in good health.

This clonotype was detected a few times. The J gene is TRBJ2-1, the V gene TRBV25-1, with D tentatively TRBD2 (6 bases). The CDR3 consists of 13 residues. CDR1 and CDR2 from the germline V gene are MGHDK and SYGVNS. Trimming removed 8 bases from V and 10 bases from J, with 18 bases in between. Here the CDR3 reads CASGHGGVREQFF. CDR3 nucleotides: TGTGCCAGCGGCCACGGCGGGGTCAGGGAGCAGTTCTTC.

The chain has TRBV7-3 and TRBJ2-1; a weak D match, TRBD2 (6 bases). The germline gives CDR1 SGHTA, CDR2 FQGTGA. V was cut by 4 bases and J by 0 bases, with 13 bases left in between. CDR3 size: 16 residues. DNA of the CDR3: TGTGCCAGCAGCTCGAGCAGCGGGTCCTCCTACAATGAGCAGTTCTTC. The encoded protein is CASSSSSGSSYNEQFF.

This clonotype appeared a few times. The genes are TRBV12-3 or TRBV12-4 and TRBJ2-3; a weak D match, TRBD2 (7 bases). The CDR3 covers 15 residues. The V gene lost 6 bases and the J gene lost 5 bases, with 18 bases spanning the gap. The CDR3 region is CASSLRGAYEDTQYF. In nucleotides, the CDR3 is TGTGCCAGCAGCCTTCGGGGGGCGTATGAAGATACGCAGTATTTT.

This clonotype has more than one count but fewer than ten. This chain links TRBV6-5 with TRBJ1-4; D unresolved. Germline assignment: CDR1 MNHEY and CDR2 SVGAGI. V lost 4 bases and J lost 7, with 16 bases in between. There are 15 residues in the CDR3. This CDR3 reads CASSSVRVSGEKLFF. For the CDR3, the DNA is TGTGCCAGCAGTTCCGTCCGGGTTTCAGGTGAAAAACTGTTTTTT.

This clonotype was counted between two and nine times. The chain combines TRBV7-9 with TRBJ1-2, with TRBD1 identical over 7 bases. CDR3 size: 14 residues. The germline gives CDR1 SEHNR, CDR2 FQNEAQ (reference sequence). V dropped 6 bases and J dropped 3; count of bases not matched to a gene: 7. DNA for the CDR3: TGTGCCAGCAGTTCGAACAGGGGACACTATGGCTACACCTTC. Its translation: CASSSNRGHYGYTF.

The chain is built from TRBV20-1 and TRBJ2-7; TRBD2 aligns across 10 bases. The CDR3 is 15 residues long. Trimming at V came to 4 bases and at J to 1 base, leaving 7 bases not matched to a gene. The germline V gene encodes CDR1 DFQATT and CDR2 SNEGSKA (reference sequence). CDR3 in amino acids: CSATSGTSVSYEQYF. The CDR3 DNA sequence: TGCAGTGCTACCTCCGGGACTAGCGTATCCTACGAGCAGTACTTC.

CDR3: CASRGTGVYTEAFF. The CDR3 coding sequence is TGTGCCAGCAGGGGGACAGGGGTGTACACTGAAGCTTTCTTT. The chain employs TRBV12-3 or TRBV12-4 and TRBJ1-1; TRBD1 aligns across 10 bases. Germline trimming cut 6 bases from V and 3 bases from J; bases unmatched to any gene: 4. The CDR3 loop spans 14 amino acids.